The T cell receptor beta chain under discussion was sequenced for a study of CD8 T cells in Susac syndrome (dated by TCRdb to between 2019 and 2020). About the full investigation: The study used repertoire sequencing to test whether antigen drove CD8+ T cell activation and differentiation in Susac syndrome.

RNA was extracted using the RNeasy kit, and roughly 0.45 to 1 microgram was reverse transcribed with random hexamers. The immunoSEQ multiplex PCR assay, covering 54 Vbeta and 13 Jbeta segments, was used to amplify TCR beta CDR3 regions. Bias from PCR amplification was corrected by using a synthetic template baseline for primer optimization and for computational correction. Per the authors' processing: Reads were assigned to V, D and J genes according to IMGT and analyzed in immunoSEQ Analyzer, with only productive sequences retained. To calculate clonality, Shannon entropy was normalized by log2 of the number of productive unique sequences and then subtracted from one. For each patient and control, public and private clones were evaluated among the 100 most prevalent clones. Clones were defined as Susac-specific if absent from the healthy and MS cohorts, from 1052 published viral clones and from other ImmuneACCESS disease sequences. TCRdb trimmed public reads at Q25 via fastp, called clones via MiXCR and kept in-frame beta chains. Here each entry gathers all rows of one CDR3 protein and keeps the most common genes and DNA. These V and J calls originate from TCRdb's pipeline instead of the authors' own analysis. This sample comprises 200,000 to 250,000 distinct CDR3 sequences, around 93% of them detected only once. The biggest ten clones account for 0.07% to 0.09% of the sample.

Peripheral blood CD8+ and CD4+ T cells from healthy donors, Susac syndrome patients and multiple sclerosis patients were profiled by high-throughput TCR beta sequencing. Treatment-naive patients with stable or active relapsing-remitting disease fulfilling revised McDonald criteria were used as multiple sclerosis controls. Bulk CD8+ and CD4+ T cells were purified by magnetic negative isolation, whereas CD8+ TEMRA cells were enriched by FACS. Blood was drawn into EDTA tubes, processed within 24 hours, and PBMCs were isolated by density gradient centrifugation. PBMCs intended for TCR sequencing were frozen in liquid nitrogen and were later thawed in a 37 degrees C water bath. The sorted or isolated CD4+, CD8+ and CD8+ TEMRA cells reached a purity of at least 90%. The research as a whole found: The study acknowledged that relatively few individuals were included in the TCR sequencing and HLA analysis.

From V the trimming removes 7 bases and from J it removes 2 bases, while the gene matches leave 10 bases of the junction unaccounted for. CDR1 is given as LNHDA and CDR2 as SQIVND, both from the germline V gene (reference sequence). The CDR3 starts with the cysteine, ends with the phenylalanine, and has 16 residues. Only the CDR3 part of the read is kept: 48 bases, read in frame from the first base. With regard to this clonotype: Its antigen remains unidentified. Base quality data are lacking; no much larger clone is found one base away.

The clonotype was recovered from a human donor with multiple sclerosis. The sample comprised CD4+ T cells from PBMCs. The rearrangement combines TRBV19 with TRBJ1-2; 10 central bases correspond to TRBD1. The bases read TGTGCCAGTAACCTCGTTAGGGGACAGGGGAACTATGGCTACACCTTC. Its translation reads: CASNLVRGQGNYGYTF. The reference TRBV19 and TRBJ1-2 proteins fill in what lies around the CDR3, so the full variable domain reads DGGITQSPKYLFRKEGQNVTLSCEQNLNHDAMYWYRQDPGQGLRLIYYSQIVNDFQKGDIAEGYSVSREKKESFPLTVTSAQKNPTAFYLCASNLVRGQGNYGYTFGSGTRLTVV.